This note documents a single TCR beta chain sequence. The antigen is unknown. With 2 bases removed from V and 5 bases from J, the gap between germline ends came to 14 bases. Germline-derived CDR1 and CDR2 are SGHTA and FQGTGA. The CDR3 runs to 15 residues. This specimen comes from a study of OX40 agonist ivuxolimab in advanced cancers. The study's findings and limits: Clonal expansion was seen in CD4+ and CD8+ blood T cells by week 6 at 0.1 to 3.0 mg/kg.

This table comes from immunoSEQ multiplex PCR, and its TCRdb copy is limited to in-frame clones, with some not included. The sample gives 11,000 to 15,000 clones, roughly 87% of which show up once; 65% to 70% is in the top ten. This specimen was CD4+ or CD8+ T cells sorted from blood, taken in a trial of the OX40 agonist ivuxolimab. The chain links TRBV7-3 to TRBJ2-3; weak D call: TRBD2 (7 bases). This sequence was found in an adult with an advanced solid tumor such as melanoma, head and neck, liver or kidney cancer. CDR3 amino acids: CASSLSGGAGDTQYF. DNA of the CDR3: TGTGCCAGCAGCTTATCGGGGGGCGCGGGAGATACGCAGTATTTT.